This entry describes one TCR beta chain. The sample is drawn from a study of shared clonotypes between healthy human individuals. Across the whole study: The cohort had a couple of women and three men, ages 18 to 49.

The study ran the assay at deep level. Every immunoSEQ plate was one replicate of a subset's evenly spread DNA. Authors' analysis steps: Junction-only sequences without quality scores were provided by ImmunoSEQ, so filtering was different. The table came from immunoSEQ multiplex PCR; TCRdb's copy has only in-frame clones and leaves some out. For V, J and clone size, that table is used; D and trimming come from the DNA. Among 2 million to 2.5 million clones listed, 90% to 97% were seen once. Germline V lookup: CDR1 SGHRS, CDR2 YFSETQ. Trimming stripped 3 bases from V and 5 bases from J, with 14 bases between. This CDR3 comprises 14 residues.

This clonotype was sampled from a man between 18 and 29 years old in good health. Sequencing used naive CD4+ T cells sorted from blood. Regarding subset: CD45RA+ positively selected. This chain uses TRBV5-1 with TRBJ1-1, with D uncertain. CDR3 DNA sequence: TGCGCCAGCAGCTCCCTCGGGAGGGAAACTGAAGCTTTCTTT. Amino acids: CASSSLGRETEAFF. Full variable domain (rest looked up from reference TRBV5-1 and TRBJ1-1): KAGVTQTPRYLIKTRGQQVTLSCSPISGHRSVSWYQQTPGQGLQFLFEYFSETQRNKGNFPGRFSGRQFSNSRSEMNVSTLELGDSALYLCASSSLGRETEAFFGQGTRLTVV.